The clone carrying this T cell receptor (beta chain) showed up just a few times. No antigen is known for it. TCRdb fed the 5' RACE reads into MiXCR, producing one record per CDR3 protein. The sample has tens of thousands of distinct CDR3 sequences, more than 7% seen once. The entry originates in a study of early T cells in non-severe SARS-CoV-2 infection. Regarding the study as a whole: Missing private and CD4 specificities, VDJdb matching favored anti-spike CD8 responses.

CDR1 is MGHDK and CDR2 is SYGVNS in the germline V gene. With V trimmed by 4 bases and J by 7 bases, 11 bases remained unmatched. The CDR3 extends over 16 amino acids. The V call is TRBV25-1, the J call TRBJ2-7; 12 positions match TRBD1. Material for sequencing was whole blood. This sequence was found in an adult who was a healthcare worker with PCR-confirmed SARS-CoV-2 infection or an uninfected control (not recorded which). Here the CDR3 reads CASSANPGQGAREQYF. The CDR3 region has the DNA TGTGCCAGCAGTGCAAATCCGGGACAGGGGGCGCGGGAGCAGTACTTC.